The T cell receptor (beta chain) described here comes from a study of early T cells in non-severe SARS-CoV-2 infection. Background on the study: The sequenced material was bulk RNA from unsorted whole blood, and its chains were unpaired.

Individual cDNA molecules were tagged with unique molecular identifiers, the study reported. TCRdb itself ran the 5' RACE reads through MiXCR, one entry per CDR3 protein. The sample has about 25,000 distinct CDR3 sequences, 4.4% seen once; the top ten hold about 10%. Study-level findings and limits: Matching against VDJdb likely underestimated virus-specific expansions, favoring anti-spike CD8.

V lost 4 bases and J 1 base, leaving 11 bases between the germline ends. Germline CDR1 reads SGHDT; CDR2 reads YYEEEE. This CDR3 is built from 14 residues. A note on this clonotype: Its antigen is unidentified.

The chain recombines TRBV5-6 with TRBJ1-1, with unresolved D. The specimen was whole blood. The receptor's source is an adult who was a healthcare worker with PCR-confirmed SARS-CoV-2 infection or an uninfected control (not recorded which). CDR3 sequence: CASSLRLPNTEAFF. Here the CDR3 DNA reads TGTGCCAGCAGCCTTCGCCTGCCGAACACTGAAGCTTTCTTT.